This T cell receptor beta chain comes out of a study of cytomegalovirus exposure and HLA in healthy donors. As for this clone: The antigen is not known.

Broader study findings: Per a prior analysis, the majority of TCR beta V segments were productive roughly 87% or roughly 30% of the time.

Primers included in the PCR were 60 Vbeta and 13 Jbeta primers. Sequenced by immunoSEQ multiplex PCR; TCRdb stores in-frame clones only, minus some. Here the sample spans 140,000 or so clones, roughly 85% being singletons. Though probably carrying unrecorded immune exposures, donors were nominally healthy at sampling. V lost 2 bases and J lost 5, with 10 bases in between. Germline CDR1 SGDLS, CDR2 YYNGEE. The CDR3 is 14 amino acids. The sequencing input was PBMCs. This TCR was sampled from a woman in her thirties in good health and CMV-seronegative. The V and J genes are TRBV9 and TRBJ2-2, with D maybe TRBD2 (6 bases). The CDR3, as DNA: TGTGCCAGCAGCGTTGGAGGGCCGACCGGGGAGCTGTTTTTT. Translating it yields CASSVGGPTGELFF.